What follows is one T cell receptor beta chain and its context. Its antigen is as yet unknown. Unique molecular identifiers were present on the cDNA, and a universal primer site came from template switching. TCRdb ran MiXCR on the 5' RACE reads and lists one entry per CDR3 protein. The table records approximately 700,000 distinct CDR3 sequences, over 5% of them present only once. The entry originates in a study of identical twins. Study observations and caveats: For out-of-frame alpha sequences shared by twins, low generation probability was in excess.

Sample: naive T cells sorted from blood. The receptor was isolated from a young man in good health.

CDR3 nucleotide sequence: TGTGCCAGCAGCGCCGGGATAGAGACCCAGTACTTC. Translation gives CASSAGIETQYF. V usage is TRBV7-9 and J usage is TRBJ2-5; the D gene is possibly TRBD2 (5 bases). Germline assignment: CDR1 SEHNR and CDR2 FQNEAQ (reference sequence). CDR3 length: 12 amino acids. The V gene lost 5 bases and the J gene lost 4 bases, with 8 bases spanning the gap.